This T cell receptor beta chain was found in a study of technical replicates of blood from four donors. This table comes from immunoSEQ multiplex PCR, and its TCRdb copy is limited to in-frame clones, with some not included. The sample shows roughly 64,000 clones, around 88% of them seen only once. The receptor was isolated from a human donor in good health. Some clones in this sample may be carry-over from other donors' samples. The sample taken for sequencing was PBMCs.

For the CDR3, the DNA is TGTGCCAGCAGCTTAAACAGGGGGGATGGCTACACCTTC. It is translated as CASSLNRGDGYTF. The J gene is TRBJ1-2, the V gene TRBV7-9; the match to TRBD1 covers 8 bases. Germline CDR1 is SEHNR and CDR2 is FQNEAQ (reference sequence). The CDR3 covers 13 residues. J was trimmed by 6 bases and V by 2 bases; bases with no gene match: 2. The variable domain in full, with the rest retrieved from reference TRBV7-9 and TRBJ1-2, is DTGVSQNPRHKITKRGQNVTFRCDPISEHNRLYWYRQTLGQGPEFLTYFQNEAQLEKSRLLSDRFSAERPKGSFSTLEIQRTEQGDSAMYLCASSLNRGDGYTFGSGTRLTVV.